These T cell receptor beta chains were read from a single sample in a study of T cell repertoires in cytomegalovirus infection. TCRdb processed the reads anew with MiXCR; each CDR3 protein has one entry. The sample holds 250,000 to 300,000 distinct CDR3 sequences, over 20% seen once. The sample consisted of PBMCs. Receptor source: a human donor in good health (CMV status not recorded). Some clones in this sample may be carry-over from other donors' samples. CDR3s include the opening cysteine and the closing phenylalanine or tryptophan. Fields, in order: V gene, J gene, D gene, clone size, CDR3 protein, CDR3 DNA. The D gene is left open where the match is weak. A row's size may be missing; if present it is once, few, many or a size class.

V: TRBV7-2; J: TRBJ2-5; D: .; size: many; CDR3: CASSLEGRGETQYF; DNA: TGTGCCAGCAGCTTAGAGGGCCGGGGGGAGACCCAGTACTTC
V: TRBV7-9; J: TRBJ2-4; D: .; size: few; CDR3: CASSLNREAKNIQYF; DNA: TGTGCCAGCAGCTTAAACCGAGAAGCCAAAAACATTCAGTACTTC
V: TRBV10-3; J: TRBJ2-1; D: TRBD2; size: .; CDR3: CAISGTSGQSSYNEQFF; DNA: TGTGCCATCAGTGGGACTAGCGGCCAATCCTCCTACAATGAGCAGTTCTTC
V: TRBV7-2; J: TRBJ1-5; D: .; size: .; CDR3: CASSLVGGAASQHF; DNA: TGTGCCAGCAGCTTAGTAGGCGGGGCCGCGTCCCAGCATTTT
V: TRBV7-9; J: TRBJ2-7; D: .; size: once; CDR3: CASSFGDGPYEQYF; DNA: TGTGCCAGCAGTTTCGGGGACGGCCCCTACGAGCAGTACTTC
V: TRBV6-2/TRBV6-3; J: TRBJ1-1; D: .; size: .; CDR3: CASSTAHYGRNTEAFF; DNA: TGTGCCAGCAGTACCGCACACTACGGACGGAACACTGAAGCTTTCTTT
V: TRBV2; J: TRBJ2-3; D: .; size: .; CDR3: CASSERDYTQYF; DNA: TGTGCCAGCAGTGAAAGAGATTATACGCAGTATTTT
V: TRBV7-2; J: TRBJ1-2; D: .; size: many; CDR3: CASSLNGYGYTF; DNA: TGTGCCAGCAGCTTAAATGGCTATGGCTACACCTTC
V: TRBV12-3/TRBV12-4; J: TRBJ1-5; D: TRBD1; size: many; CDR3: CASSPGDRGLGQPQHF; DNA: TGTGCCAGCAGTCCAGGGGACAGGGGGCTAGGTCAGCCCCAGCATTTT
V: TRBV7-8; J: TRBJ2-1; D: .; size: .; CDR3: CASSLRVASSSYNEQFF; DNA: TGTGCCAGCAGCTTAAGGGTAGCTTCCAGCTCCTACAATGAGCAGTTCTTC
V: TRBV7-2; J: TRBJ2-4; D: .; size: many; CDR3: CASSSGTLAKNIQYF; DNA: TGTGCCAGCAGCTCGGGGACTCTAGCCAAAAACATTCAGTACTTC
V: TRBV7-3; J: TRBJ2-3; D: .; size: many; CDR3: CAKPPGPSTDTQYF; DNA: TGTGCCAAACCCCCGGGACCTAGCACAGATACGCAGTATTTT
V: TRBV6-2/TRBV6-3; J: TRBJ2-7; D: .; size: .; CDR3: CASTPDSGEQYF; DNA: TGTGCCAGCACCCCCGACTCGGGCGAGCAGTACTTC
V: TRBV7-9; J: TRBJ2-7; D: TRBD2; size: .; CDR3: CASSPGLAGKYF; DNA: TGTGCCAGCAGCCCCGGACTAGCGGGAAAATACTTC
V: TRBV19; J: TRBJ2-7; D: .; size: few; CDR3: CASTSIYHEQYF; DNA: TGTGCCAGTACCTCGATCTACCACGAGCAGTACTTC
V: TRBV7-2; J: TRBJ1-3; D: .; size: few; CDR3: CASSPRPTSGNTIYF; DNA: TGTGCCAGCAGCCCAAGGCCAACCTCTGGAAACACCATATATTTT
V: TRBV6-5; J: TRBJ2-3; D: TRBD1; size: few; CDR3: CASSRQGAGGDTQYF; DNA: TGTGCCAGCAGTCGACAGGGGGCAGGTGGAGATACGCAGTATTTT